The rows below give T cell receptor beta chains drawn from one sample of a study of identical twins. TCRdb passed the 5' RACE reads through MiXCR, listing each CDR3 protein once. Here the sample spans some 200,000 distinct CDR3 sequences, 7.5% being singletons. These same data were also listed under a study on yellow fever vaccine responses in identical twins.

Sequencing was carried out using memory (CD45RO+) T cells sorted from blood. These receptors were taken from a woman under 30 in good health. Each CDR3 is given with its conserved first and last residue. A D gene is named only where the DNA matches it firmly. Clone size, where shown, is once, few, many, or a class for clones that have expanded.

J | size | D | V | CDR3 | DNA
TRBJ2-1 | many | . | TRBV2 | CASSLASSSYNEQFF | TGTGCCAGCAGTCTAGCCTCCAGCTCCTACAATGAGCAGTTCTTC
TRBJ2-5 | few | TRBD2 | TRBV20-1 | CSAQGLAGRGQETQYF | TGCAGTGCCCAAGGACTAGCGGGAAGAGGGCAAGAGACCCAGTACTTC
TRBJ2-3 | . | . | TRBV14 | CASSRGVAQYF | TGTGCCAGCAGCCGTGGGGTTGCGCAGTATTTT
TRBJ2-7 | many | TRBD2 | TRBV5-1 | CASSWTSGIVSEQYF | TGCGCCAGCAGTTGGACTAGCGGGATAGTATCCGAGCAGTACTTC
TRBJ2-5 | . | . | TRBV20-1 | CSVGGDSETQYF | TGCAGTGTCGGGGGTGACTCAGAGACCCAGTACTTC
TRBJ2-1 | few | TRBD2 | TRBV7-2 | CASSLAGTSGRYNEQFF | TGTGCCAGCAGCTTAGCCGGGACTAGCGGGCGCTACAATGAGCAGTTCTTC
TRBJ2-3 | few | TRBD2 | TRBV20-1 | CSARQASGSGTDTQYF | TGCAGTGCTAGGCAAGCTAGCGGGAGCGGCACAGATACGCAGTATTTT
TRBJ2-1 | few | . | TRBV7-9 | CASSFLAEISYNEQFF | TGTGCCAGCAGCTTCCTGGCTGAAATCTCCTACAATGAGCAGTTCTTC
TRBJ2-2 | many | TRBD1 | TRBV6-2/TRBV6-3 | CASRTRDSITGELFF | TGTGCCAGCAGAACCCGGGACAGCATAACCGGGGAGCTGTTTTTT
TRBJ2-3 | few | . | TRBV4-3 | CASSQVGVGTDTQYF | TGCGCCAGCAGCCAAGTGGGAGTAGGTACAGATACGCAGTATTTT
TRBJ2-5 | few | . | TRBV20-1 | CSASGLPYQETQYF | TGCAGTGCTAGTGGACTGCCGTACCAAGAGACCCAGTACTTC